This TCR beta chain was sequenced during a study of OX40 agonist ivuxolimab in advanced cancers. Overall study context: Two cutaneous melanoma patients and one hepatocellular carcinoma patient, three in all, had partial responses.

Sequencing used immunoSEQ multiplex PCR; TCRdb keeps in-frame clones, though not all of them. The sample records approximately 54,000 clones, approximately 91% being singletons. Material: CD4+ or CD8+ T cells sorted from blood, obtained in a trial of the OX40 agonist ivuxolimab. The clonotype originates from an adult with an advanced solid tumor such as melanoma, head and neck, liver or kidney cancer.

The CDR3 sequence is CASSEWDSDEQYF. CDR3 DNA: TGTGCCAGCAGTGAATGGGACAGCGATGAGCAGTACTTC. The chain combines TRBV6-1 with TRBJ2-7; 7 bases agree with TRBD1. Trimming removed 2 bases from V and 7 bases from J; junction bases left unmatched: 5. From germline, CDR1 is MNHNS and CDR2 SASEGT. The CDR3 consists of 13 residues.